These 29 T cell receptor beta chains share one sample of origin, sequenced in a study of beta chain features in type 1 diabetes. Study-wide points: In every one of the four CD4+ subsets, TCRB CDR3s were moderately but significantly shorter in Type 1 diabetes patients.

Their recognized antigens are unknown. All of the isolated RNA was reverse transcribed, so expressed TCRB transcripts were sequenced. TCRdb's copy holds only in-frame clones and misses some; the assay was immunoSEQ multiplex PCR. The sample shows about 370,000 clones, over 9% of them seen only once. What was sequenced was central memory CD4+ T cells from blood. These receptors were taken from a man aged 25-45 years with type 1 diabetes.

The table lists this clone with a few counts. The chain has TRBV2 and TRBJ1-1; D gene ambiguous. CDR1 is SNHLY, CDR2 FYNNEI, per germline. The CDR3 contains 12 residues. V dropped 2 bases and J dropped 3 bases, with 4 bases sitting between them. The CDR3 loop reads CASSESDTEAFF. The CDR3 DNA sequence: TGTGCCAGCAGTGAATCGGACACTGAAGCTTTCTTT.

This CDR3 is CAASRPTSGQETQYF. The CDR3 DNA is TGTGCCGCCTCGAGGCCGACTAGCGGACAAGAGACCCAGTACTTC. The gene calls are TRBV2 and TRBJ2-5; 9 nucleotides align to TRBD2. CDR3 length: 15 amino acids. The germline CDR1 and CDR2 sequences are SNHLY and FYNNEI. V gave up 11 bases and J gave up 2 bases; unmatched junction bases: 12.

This clone was detected a few times. The chain combines TRBV5-1 with TRBJ1-1, with D unresolved. The germline gives CDR1 SGHRS, CDR2 YFSETQ. Trimming took 1 base from V and 1 from J, leaving 8 bases between them. This CDR3 spans 14 amino acids. CDR3 DNA: TGCGCCAGCAGCTTGAGTCCGCCGAACACTGAAGCTTTCTTT. This codes for CASSLSPPNTEAFF.

CDR3 bases: TGTGCCAGCAACGCGATTATGGGTGACAGGGACAATCAGCCCCAGCATTTT. It translates to CASNAIMGDRDNQPQHF. The J gene is TRBJ1-5, the V gene TRBV7-9; 7 bases are a match to TRBD1. Per germline, CDR1 SEHNR and CDR2 FQNEAQ (reference sequence). Trimming at V came to 7 bases and at J to 3 bases, leaving 15 bases not matched to a gene. The CDR3 is made up of 17 amino acids.

The chain links TRBV7-2 to TRBJ1-2; 9 nucleotides match TRBD1. Per the germline V gene, CDR1 is SGHTA and CDR2 is FQGNSA. V shed 5 bases and J 5 bases; nucleotides not matched to a gene: 6. CDR3 length: 14 residues. The CDR3 nucleotides are TGTGCCAGCAGCCCAGGACAGGGGTGGTATGGCTACACCTTC. Protein: CASSPGQGWYGYTF.

The CDR3 region has the DNA TGTGCCAGCAGTCAAAGCACGAAGACAGGATCCTATGGCTACACCTTC. It yields the protein CASSQSTKTGSYGYTF. The gene calls are TRBV28 and TRBJ1-2; D might be TRBD1 (6 bases). The CDR3 sequence is 16 residues long. V was clipped by 5 bases and J by 4 bases, with 20 bases between them. Per the germline V gene, CDR1 is MDHEN and CDR2 is SYDVKM.

This clone appeared a few times. V gene TRBV11-2 combines with J gene TRBJ2-1, with 8 bases that match TRBD1. Germline V gives CDR1 SGHAT, CDR2 FQNNGV. CDR3 size: 15 residues. V dropped 3 bases and J dropped 0; count of bases not matched to a gene: 1. Here the CDR3 reads CASSFRGPSYNEQFF. The CDR3, as DNA: TGTGCCAGCAGCTTCAGGGGGCCCTCCTACAATGAGCAGTTCTTC.

The chain uses TRBV18 and TRBJ2-5, with D perhaps matching TRBD2 (6 bases). V shed 6 bases and J shed 2 bases, with 10 bases lying between them. The length of the CDR3 is 13 residues. Germline CDR1 reads KGHSH; CDR2 reads LQKENI. DNA of the CDR3: TGTGCCAGCTCTCTTAGCGGACAAGAGACCCAGTACTTC. Its translation: CASSLSGQETQYF.

This clone occurred a few times. J is TRBJ2-1 and V is TRBV5-1; 9 bases are a match to TRBD1. With 4 bases clipped from V and 10 bases from J, the junction kept 6 bases outside the gene matches. CDR3 length: 13 amino acids. CDR1 and CDR2 (germline): SGHRS, YFSETQ. As DNA, the CDR3 is TGCGCCAGCAGCGGAACACAGGGGGCCGAGCAGTTCTTC. Encoded protein: CASSGTQGAEQFF.

This clone was found many times. The chain recombines TRBV5-1 with TRBJ2-7, with TRBD1 as a possible D gene (7 bases). Trimming removed 5 bases at V and 7 bases at J, with 16 bases between. CDR1 and CDR2 from the germline V gene are SGHRS and YFSETQ. CDR3 size: 13 residues. The chain's CDR3 is CASSRGTAEEQYF. The CDR3 coding sequence is TGCGCCAGCAGTCGCGGGACAGCCGAGGAGCAGTACTTC.

The sample holds one count of this clone. This chain links TRBV11-3 with TRBJ2-3; 9 nucleotides match TRBD2. The CDR3 has 15 residues. Germline V lookup: CDR1 SGHNT, CDR2 YENEEA. J gave up 3 bases and V 5 bases, and 6 bases lay outside the gene matches. CDR3 in amino acids: CASSPFSGSTDTQYF. The CDR3 nucleotides read TGTGCCAGCAGCCCATTTAGCGGGAGTACAGATACGCAGTATTTT.

This clone has just a few counts. J is TRBJ1-6 and V is TRBV27; TRBD1 agrees at 9 bases. The CDR3 is 14 residues long. With V trimmed by 5 bases and J by 8 bases, 4 bases remained unmatched. Germline V gene lookup returns CDR1 MNHEY and CDR2 SMNVEV (reference sequence). CDR3 DNA sequence: TGTGCCAGCAGTCCCGGACAGGGGTATTCACCCCTCCACTTT. It is translated as CASSPGQGYSPLHF.

The count of this clone is one. The V and J genes are TRBV27 and TRBJ2-3; D is perhaps TRBD2 (6 bases). There are 15 residues in the CDR3. Trimming took off 0 bases at V and 6 bases at J, with 13 bases between the two ends. CDR1 is MNHEY, CDR2 SMNVEV, per germline (reference sequence). The CDR3 protein is CASSLSPLAWDTQYF. The CDR3 DNA is TGTGCCAGCAGTTTATCTCCGCTAGCGTGGGATACGCAGTATTTT.

This clone was counted only a few times. The chain's CDR3 is CASSTRDRRNTGELFF. In nucleotides, the CDR3 is TGTGCCAGTAGTACCCGGGACAGGAGGAACACCGGGGAGCTGTTTTTT. This chain joins TRBV19 and TRBJ2-2, with 8 nucleotides matching TRBD1. CDR1 and CDR2 from the germline V gene are LNHDA and SQIVND (reference sequence). The CDR3 is 16 residues long. V lost 4 bases, J lost 1 base, and 5 bases stayed unmatched.

This clone was counted between two and nine times. CDR3 coding DNA: TGTGCCAGCAGTTTACCGGGATCTAACTATGGCTACACCTTC. Protein sequence: CASSLPGSNYGYTF. The chain carries TRBV28 and TRBJ1-2; D is unresolved. The ends were cut back, 2 bases at V and 0 bases at J, with 7 bases in the middle. This CDR3 region has 14 residues. The germline CDR1 and CDR2 sequences are MDHEN and SYDVKM.

This clone was found many times. The chain joins TRBV5-6 to TRBJ2-1; no reliable D call. Germline values: CDR1 SGHDT, CDR2 YYEEEE. The CDR3 has 12 amino acids. V was cut by 2 bases and J by 11 bases, with 11 bases left in between. The CDR3 is CASSLPLGKQFF. CDR3 in DNA: TGTGCCAGCAGCTTACCACTTGGTAAGCAGTTCTTC.

The sample holds a few counts of this clone. The chain uses TRBV14 and TRBJ2-7, with TRBD2 matching over 13 bases. V lost 4 bases and J lost 3; bases outside the gene matches: 3. The CDR3 is made up of 15 amino acids. Germline loops: CDR1 SGHDN, CDR2 FVKESK. CDR3 loop: CASSPGLAGVYEQYF. CDR3 bases: TGTGCCAGCAGCCCTGGACTAGCGGGAGTCTACGAGCAGTACTTC.

This clone was observed a handful of times. This rearrangement joins TRBV7-3 to TRBJ2-1, with D perhaps assigned TRBD1 or TRBD2 (5 bases each). CDR1 SGHTA and CDR2 FQGTGA come from the germline V gene. This CDR3 has 18 residues. Between the trimmed V and J ends, which lost 5 bases and 5 bases, there was a span of 25 bases. The CDR3 loop is CASSPNFKRGATHNEQFF. The CDR3 DNA reads as TGTGCCAGCAGCCCCAATTTTAAGCGAGGGGCGACCCACAATGAGCAGTTCTTC.

This sequence joins TRBV19 and TRBJ1-2; 9 bases match TRBD1. The CDR3 sequence is 15 residues long. CDR1 LNHDA and CDR2 SQIVND come from the germline V gene (reference sequence). The ends lost 4 bases at V and 3 bases at J; junction bases unmatched: 6. CDR3 region: CASSTPGQGYYGYTF. The DNA for the CDR3 is TGTGCCAGTAGTACCCCGGGACAGGGATACTATGGCTACACCTTC.

This clone was counted between two and nine times. The chain has TRBV18 and TRBJ2-3, with 9 positions matching TRBD2. Germline V CDR1 and CDR2: KGHSH, LQKENI. V gave up 8 bases and J gave up 11 bases; unmatched junction bases: 8. CDR3 length: 12 amino acids. Here the CDR3 reads CASTLSGSEQYF. CDR3 in DNA: TGTGCCAGCACCCTTAGCGGGAGCGAGCAGTATTTT.

V and J are TRBV5-1 and TRBJ2-5; TRBD2 matches 10 bases. CDR3 length: 17 residues. CDR1 and CDR2 from the germline V gene are SGHRS and YFSETQ. The ends lost 0 bases at V and 5 bases at J; junction bases unmatched: 10. The CDR3 sequence is CASSLVVQREGRETQYF. CDR3 DNA: TGCGCCAGCAGCTTGGTTGTCCAGCGGGAGGGCAGGGAGACCCAGTACTTC.

This clone was seen a few times. This chain links TRBV18 with TRBJ1-5; D is uncertain. The V gene lost 6 bases and the J gene lost 7 bases, with 13 bases spanning the gap. The CDR3 covers 13 residues. Germline loops: CDR1 KGHSH, CDR2 LQKENI. The CDR3 region is CASSNEGDQPQHF. The CDR3 bases are TGTGCCAGCTCGAACGAGGGAGACCAGCCCCAGCATTTT. Full variable domain (rest looked up from reference TRBV18 and TRBJ1-5): NAGVMQNPRHLVRRRGQEARLRCSPMKGHSHVYWYRQLPEEGLKFMVYLQKENIIDESGMPKERFSAEFPKEGPSILRIQQVVRGDSAAYFCASSNEGDQPQHFGDGTRLSIL.

The J gene is TRBJ1-5, the V gene TRBV27; possible D gene TRBD1, 5 bases. The CDR3 spans 14 residues. Per germline, CDR1 MNHEY and CDR2 SMNVEV (reference sequence). The ends were cut back, 2 bases at V and 5 bases at J, with 10 bases in the middle. CDR3 amino acids: CASSLVQGDQPQHF. The CDR3 nucleotides read TGTGCCAGCAGTTTAGTCCAGGGCGATCAGCCCCAGCATTTT.

The CDR3 loop reads CASSLLAGGSEKLFF. The CDR3 DNA sequence: TGTGCCAGCAGCTTGCTTGCTGGGGGGAGTGAAAAACTGTTTTTT. The chain uses TRBV5-6 and TRBJ1-4; D might be TRBD1 (5 bases). V lost 1 base, J lost 7 bases, and 14 bases lay in between. Germline V gives CDR1 SGHDT, CDR2 YYEEEE. This CDR3 has 15 residues.

In this sample, this clone turned up a few times. The junction departs from the called germline gene at one end, perhaps through a read error. In DNA, the CDR3 is TGTGCCAGCAGTCGAACCGGGACAGCCTATGGCTACACCTTC. Translating gives CASSRTGTAYGYTF. The V and J genes are TRBV10-3 and TRBJ1-2; 7 bases line up with TRBD1. Germline CDR1 ENHRY, CDR2 SYGVKD. The length of the CDR3 is 14 residues.

This clone was recorded many times. Other nucleotide sequences in the sample specify the same CDR3. The chain employs TRBV5-1 and TRBJ1-1; 8 nucleotides line up with TRBD1. Unmatched junction bases numbered 3, after V lost 4 bases and J lost 4 bases. The CDR3 consists of 13 residues. Germline V gene lookup returns CDR1 SGHRS and CDR2 YFSETQ. The CDR3 is CASSGTGGTEAFF. The CDR3 DNA is TGCGCCAGCAGCGGAACAGGGGGCACTGAAGCTTTCTTT. Together with reference TRBV5-1 and TRBJ1-1, the CDR3 gives the full variable domain: KAGVTQTPRYLIKTRGQQVTLSCSPISGHRSVSWYQQTPGQGLQFLFEYFSETQRNKGNFPGRFSGRQFSNSRSEMNVSTLELGDSALYLCASSGTGGTEAFFGQGTRLTVV.

V usage is TRBV25-1 and J usage is TRBJ1-3; D uncertain. Germline loops: CDR1 MGHDK, CDR2 SYGVNS. V lost 5 bases and J lost 0, with 8 bases in between. This CDR3 is 14 amino acids long. The CDR3 DNA is TGTGCCAGCAGTCTTCCCGGCTCTGGAAACACCATATATTTT. This codes for CASSLPGSGNTIYF.

The chain couples TRBV19 to TRBJ2-1; D is uncertain. Germline values: CDR1 LNHDA, CDR2 SQIVND (reference sequence). CDR3 length: 13 residues. Deletions cut 3 bases from V and 3 bases from J, with 6 bases between. For the CDR3, the DNA is TGTGCCAGTAGTATCGGCAACTACAATGAGCAGTTCTTC. This gives the protein CASSIGNYNEQFF.

The chain carries TRBV19 and TRBJ2-6, with a tentative D call TRBD1 (6 bases). Germline V lookup: CDR1 LNHDA, CDR2 SQIVND (reference sequence). V was cut by 5 bases and J by 2 bases, with 10 bases left in between. The CDR3 loop spans 15 amino acids. CDR3 loop: CASSFTGPGANVLTF. In nucleotides, the CDR3 is TGTGCCAGTAGTTTCACAGGGCCTGGGGCCAACGTCCTGACTTTC.